This T cell receptor beta chain originates from a study of cytomegalovirus exposure and HLA in healthy donors. Study-level points and caveats: Cytomegalovirus association was listed for 170 or so TCR beta chains. Within a later analysis, the majority of CMV-associated TCR beta chains appeared HLA-restricted. V- and J-gene trimming of TCR beta was linked (in a later analysis) to a missense DCLRE1C variant.

The PCR was carried out with 60 Vbeta primers and 13 Jbeta primers. Libraries were prepared by immunoSEQ multiplex PCR; TCRdb keeps only in-frame clonotypes and omits some of them. The data contain about 130,000 clones, over 60% of them singletons. Germline values: CDR1 MNHEY, CDR2 SVGAGI. Trimming took 6 bases from V and 3 from J, leaving 14 bases between them. The CDR3 is 14 residues long. Turning to this clone: Its antigen is not known.

The chain joins TRBV6-5 to TRBJ1-2; D is undetermined. The receptor was derived from a man aged 40-49 years in good health and CMV-seronegative. The specimen was PBMCs. In DNA form, the CDR3 reads TGTGCCAGCAGCCTTTCTTGGGCAGACTATGGCTACACCTTC. Its protein is CASSLSWADYGYTF.